There are a few counts of the clone carrying this T cell receptor beta chain. The ends lost 4 bases at V and 6 bases at J; junction bases unmatched: 4. Germline V gene sequence: CDR1 SGHRS, CDR2 YFSETQ. The CDR3 loop spans 13 amino acids. These data are taken from a study of blood T cell repertoires in COVID-19. Study as a whole: Acute and convalescent COVID-19 samples came from the United States, Italy and Spain.

Method: immunoSEQ multiplex PCR; TCRdb's copy keeps in-frame clones and lacks some. Of tens of thousands of clones in the sample, 82% were seen once. J is TRBJ1-2 and V is TRBV5-1; 9 positions match TRBD1. The sequence came from a woman at least 80 years old with acute or convalescent COVID-19. Specimen: peripheral blood. The CDR3: CASSIQGANGYTF. CDR3 in DNA: TGCGCCAGCAGCATACAGGGGGCCAATGGCTACACCTTC. The full variable domain, in which reference TRBV5-1 and TRBJ1-2 provide the parts outside the CDR3, is KAGVTQTPRYLIKTRGQQVTLSCSPISGHRSVSWYQQTPGQGLQFLFEYFSETQRNKGNFPGRFSGRQFSNSRSEMNVSTLELGDSALYLCASSIQGANGYTFGSGTRLTVV.